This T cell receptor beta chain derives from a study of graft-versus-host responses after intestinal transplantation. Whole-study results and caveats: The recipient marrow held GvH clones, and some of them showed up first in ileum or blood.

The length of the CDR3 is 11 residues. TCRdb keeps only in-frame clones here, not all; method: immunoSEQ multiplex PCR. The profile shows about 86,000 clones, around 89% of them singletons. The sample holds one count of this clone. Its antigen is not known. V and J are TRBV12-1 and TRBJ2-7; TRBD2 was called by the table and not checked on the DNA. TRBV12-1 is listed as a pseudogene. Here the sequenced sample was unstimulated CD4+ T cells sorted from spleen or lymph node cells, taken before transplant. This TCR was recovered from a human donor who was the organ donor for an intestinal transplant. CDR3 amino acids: CASSFAPGGYF. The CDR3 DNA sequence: TGTGCCAGCAGCTTTGCCCCGGGGGGGTACTTC.